The sequence of this TCR beta chain was determined in a study of identical twins. A universal primer site was created by template switching, with the cDNA bearing unique molecular identifiers. TCRdb itself ran the 5' RACE reads through MiXCR, one entry per CDR3 protein. The sample lists around 240,000 distinct CDR3 sequences, 5.5% to 7% occurring once. This clonotype was observed a few times. Its antigen is as yet unknown. Overall study results and limits: Those out-of-frame alpha sequences shared by twins showed an excess of low generation probability. Insertions were reduced in abundant cord blood beta clonotypes but not in memory repertoires.

This CDR3 region has 14 residues. Trimming stripped 4 bases from V and 1 base from J, with 10 bases between. The sample was also reused in another study, on yellow fever vaccine responses in identical twins. As reported in that work: The authors reported partly convergent, partly personalized vaccine responses in identical twins.

The chain has TRBV12-3 or TRBV12-4 and TRBJ2-5; D is uncertain. Sequences were obtained from memory (CD45RO+) T cells sorted from blood. The origin of this receptor is a woman aged 18-29 years in good health. The CDR3 reads CASSYGPIQETQYF. The CDR3 DNA follows: TGTGCCAGCAGTTACGGACCGATCCAAGAGACCCAGTACTTC.